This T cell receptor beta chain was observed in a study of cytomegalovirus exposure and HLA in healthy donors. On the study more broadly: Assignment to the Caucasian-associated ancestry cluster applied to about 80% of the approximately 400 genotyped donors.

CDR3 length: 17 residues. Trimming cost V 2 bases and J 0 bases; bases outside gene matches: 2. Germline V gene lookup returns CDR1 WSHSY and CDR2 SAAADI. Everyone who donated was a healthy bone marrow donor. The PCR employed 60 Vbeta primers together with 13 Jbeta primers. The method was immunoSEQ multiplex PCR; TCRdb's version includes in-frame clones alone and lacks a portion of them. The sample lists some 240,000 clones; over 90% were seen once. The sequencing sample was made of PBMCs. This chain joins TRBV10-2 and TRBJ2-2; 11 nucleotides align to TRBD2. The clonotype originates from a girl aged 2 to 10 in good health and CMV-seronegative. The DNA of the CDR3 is TGCGCCAGCAGTGAGCCGGGACTAGCGGCGAACACCGGGGAGCTGTTTTTT. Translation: CASSEPGLAANTGELFF.